At least ten counts were recorded for the clone carrying this T cell receptor beta chain. This entry is derived from a study of T-cell reconstitution after alpha-beta-depleted transplantation in children. The germline CDR1 and CDR2 sequences are SGHTA and FQGNSA. Trimming removed 4 bases at V and 10 bases at J, with 14 bases between. This CDR3 has 13 amino acids. During its preparation, the TCRbeta library received unique molecular identifiers. A single record per CDR3 protein comes from TCRdb applying MiXCR to the PCR reads. Altogether hundreds of thousands of distinct CDR3 sequences are present, 15% to 20% being singletons, with the ten largest covering approximately 1%.

This chain joins TRBV7-2 and TRBJ2-1, with D maybe TRBD1 (6 bases). Here the sequenced sample was PBMCs from the stem cell graft donor, taken from the stem cell graft. This clonotype originated in a human donor who donated a stem cell graft to a child with acute myeloid leukemia. The CDR3 DNA sequence: TGTGCCAGCAGCTCTTACGCCGGGACAGAGCAGTTCTTC. This translates into CASSSYAGTEQFF.